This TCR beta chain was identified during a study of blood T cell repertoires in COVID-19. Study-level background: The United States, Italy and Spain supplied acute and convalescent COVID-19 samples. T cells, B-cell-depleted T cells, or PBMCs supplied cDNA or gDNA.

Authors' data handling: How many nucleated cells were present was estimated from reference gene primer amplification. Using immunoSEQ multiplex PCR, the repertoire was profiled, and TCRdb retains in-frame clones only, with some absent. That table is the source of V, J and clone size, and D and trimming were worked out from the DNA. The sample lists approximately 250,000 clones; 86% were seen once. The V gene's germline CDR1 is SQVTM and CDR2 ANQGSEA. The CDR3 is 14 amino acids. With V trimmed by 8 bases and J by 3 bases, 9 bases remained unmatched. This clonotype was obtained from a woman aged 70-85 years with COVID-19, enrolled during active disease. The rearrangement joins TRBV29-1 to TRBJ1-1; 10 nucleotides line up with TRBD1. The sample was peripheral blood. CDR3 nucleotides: TGCAGCAACCGACAGGGGGCCCTGGACACTGAAGCTTTCTTT. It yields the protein CSNRQGALDTEAFF.